This T cell receptor beta chain was sequenced for a study of CD8 T cells in Susac syndrome. Overall study findings and caveats: CD8+ clonal expansion in Susac peaked in TEMRA cells and active patients.

The V end lost 3 bases, the J end lost 3 bases, and 10 bases lay between the germline ends. Germline V gene lookup returns CDR1 ENHRY and CDR2 SYGVKD. CDR3 length equals 14 residues. The RNA input was about 0.5 to 1 ug, and it was reverse transcribed with random hexamers. The amplification used immunoSEQ multiplex PCR on TCR beta CDR3; it spanned 54 Vbeta and 13 Jbeta. MiXCR, run by TCRdb on the immunoSEQ multiplex PCR reads, gives a single entry per CDR3 protein. This sample has roughly 110,000 distinct CDR3 sequences, with around 94% found just once. A note on this clonotype: Its antigen is still unknown.

The V call is TRBV10-3, the J call TRBJ2-3; D is unclear. The sequencing sample was made of CD8+ T cells from PBMCs. The sequence derives from a human donor with Susac syndrome. The CDR3 nucleotides read TGTGCCATCAGTGACCCGGCTCGGACAGATACGCAGTATTTT. It encodes CAISDPARTDTQYF.